Each of the 17 T cell receptor beta chains below was sequenced from the same sample in a study of T cells after posttransplantation cyclophosphamide. The naive gate required viable CD3+CD4+ or CD3+CD8+ cells with CCR7+CD45RA+CD45RO-CD95-CD27+CD28+ phenotype. Repertoires were generated with immunoSEQ multiplex PCR, while TCRdb's copy carries only in-frame clones and drops some. The data show 30,000 or so clones, with approximately 90% seen just once and 0.24% held by the top ten. Input material: naive CD4+ T cells sorted from PBMCs. The receptors originated from a woman in her sixties in good health, CMV-negative, and a related stem cell transplant donor.

This clone has more than one count but fewer than ten. This chain connects TRBV7-9 to TRBJ1-1; D not certain. Germline-derived CDR1 and CDR2 are SEHNR and FQNEAQ (reference sequence). The V end was cut by 4 bases, the J end by 1 base, with 16 bases between. This CDR3 is 16 amino acids long. In DNA form, the CDR3 reads TGTGCCAGCAGCTCCGGCTCGCGCGGGAAGAACACTGAAGCTTTCTTT. This translates into CASSSGSRGKNTEAFF.

This chain joins TRBV5-1 and TRBJ1-1, with D possibly TRBD1 on 5 matching bases. Germline V CDR1 and CDR2: SGHRS, YFSETQ. The CDR3 is 14 residues long. V lost 9 bases, J lost 1 base, and 16 bases lay in between. For the CDR3, the DNA is TGCGCCACATCTATTGGGGGGGGGAACACTGAAGCTTTCTTT. Residues: CATSIGGGNTEAFF.

This clone came up once. The chain carries TRBV6-5 and TRBJ1-1; D might be TRBD1 (5 bases). With 8 bases removed from V and 1 base from J, the gap between germline ends came to 14 bases. Per germline, CDR1 MNHEY and CDR2 SVGAGI. CDR3 size: 14 residues. The CDR3 loop reads CASHFLTENTEAFF. In DNA form, the CDR3 reads TGTGCCAGCCACTTCTTGACAGAGAACACTGAAGCTTTCTTT.

The gene calls are TRBV5-1 and TRBJ2-5; 10 nucleotides agree with TRBD1. There are 16 residues in the CDR3. CDR1 and CDR2 from the germline V gene are SGHRS and YFSETQ. The V and J ends lost 4 bases and 0 bases, in that order; junction bases with no gene match: 6. The CDR3 loop reads CASSPGGTGDQETQYF. CDR3 sequence (DNA): TGCGCCAGCAGCCCCGGGGGGACAGGGGACCAAGAGACCCAGTACTTC.

V and J are TRBV7-9 and TRBJ2-1, with 7 positions matching TRBD2. V was clipped by 5 bases and J by 6 bases; unmatched bases: 4. The V gene's germline CDR1 is SEHNR and CDR2 FQNEAQ (reference sequence). The CDR3 has 13 amino acids. The CDR3: CASSRSGGNEQFF. CDR3 in DNA: TGTGCCAGCAGCCGCTCGGGGGGCAATGAGCAGTTCTTC. The entire variable domain, with the rest obtained from reference TRBV7-9 and TRBJ2-1, is as follows: DTGVSQNPRHKITKRGQNVTFRCDPISEHNRLYWYRQTLGQGPEFLTYFQNEAQLEKSRLLSDRFSAERPKGSFSTLEIQRTEQGDSAMYLCASSRSGGNEQFFGPGTRLTVL.

This chain links TRBV10-3 with TRBJ2-1; the match to TRBD1 covers 7 bases. V was clipped by 2 bases and J by 7 bases; unmatched bases: 2. The CDR3 runs 13 residues. Per the germline V gene, CDR1 is ENHRY and CDR2 is SYGVKD. The CDR3 sequence is CAISETDRNEQFF. CDR3 nucleotides: TGTGCCATCAGTGAGACGGACAGGAATGAGCAGTTCTTC.

This clone was found a few times. The chain has TRBV5-1 and TRBJ1-4; D is unclear. The CDR3 has 14 amino acids. Germline values: CDR1 SGHRS, CDR2 YFSETQ. Trimming removed 3 bases at V and 8 bases at J, with 14 bases between. The CDR3 DNA reads as TGCGCCAGCAGCTCAGGACTAGTGGGCGAAAAACTGTTTTTT. Its translation: CASSSGLVGEKLFF.

CDR3 DNA: TGTGCCAGCAGCTTATCAGGGATTCAACTGTTTTTT. It encodes CASSLSGIQLFF. This chain connects TRBV7-2 to TRBJ1-4, with a weak D call TRBD1 (5 bases). The length of the CDR3 is 12 residues. Trimming took 2 bases from V and 12 from J, leaving 10 bases between them. The germline CDR1 and CDR2 sequences are SGHTA and FQGNSA.

The gene calls are TRBV9 and TRBJ1-2, with D perhaps matching TRBD1 (6 bases). The germline V and J ends were trimmed by 0 bases and 4 bases, with 10 bases remaining between them. The CDR3 has 14 residues. Germline V lookup: CDR1 SGDLS, CDR2 YYNGEE. CDR3 DNA: TGTGCCAGCAGCGTAGAAACAGGGCTCTATGGCTACACCTTC. The encoded protein is CASSVETGLYGYTF.

Written as DNA, the CDR3 is TGTGCCAGCGCCGCCGCGAGGGGGAGTCAGCCCCAGCATTTT. This sequence encodes CASAAARGSQPQHF. The J gene is TRBJ1-5, the V gene TRBV19, with D possibly matching TRBD1 (6 bases). Trimming stripped 9 bases from V and 6 bases from J, with 18 bases between. Germline-derived CDR1 and CDR2 are LNHDA and SQIVND (reference sequence). The CDR3 has 14 residues.

CDR3 DNA sequence: TGTGCCAGCAGACAGGTGGGGGCGGGCACTGAAGCTTTCTTT. Translated, it gives CASRQVGAGTEAFF. The chain is built from TRBV6-5 and TRBJ1-1; possible D gene TRBD1, 6 bases. The length of the CDR3 is 14 residues. Germline CDR1 is MNHEY and CDR2 is SVGAGI. V was trimmed by 6 bases and J by 4 bases, leaving 15 bases between them.

This chain links TRBV19 with TRBJ2-2; 8 positions match TRBD2. Germline V gene sequence: CDR1 LNHDA, CDR2 SQIVND (reference sequence). J gave up 0 bases and V 6 bases, and 6 bases lay outside the gene matches. There are 16 residues in the CDR3. The CDR3 nucleotides are TGTGCCAGTAGAAGCGGGGGAGTTTCGAACACCGGGGAGCTGTTTTTT. Its protein is CASRSGGVSNTGELFF.

This chain connects TRBV11-2 to TRBJ1-2; 8 positions match TRBD1. The CDR3 runs 16 residues. The germline CDR1 and CDR2 sequences are SGHAT and FQNNGV. The V gene end was trimmed by 3 bases and the J gene end by 8 bases; junction bases not matched to a gene: 14. CDR3 DNA sequence: TGTGCCAGCAGCTTCGCCCTGAGTTGGACAGGGAACGGCTACACCTTC. Encoded protein: CASSFALSWTGNGYTF. Using reference TRBV11-2 and TRBJ1-2 for the parts outside the CDR3, the full variable domain is EAGVAQSPRYKIIEKRQSVAFWCNPISGHATLYWYQQILGQGPKLLIQFQNNGVVDDSQLPKDRFSAERLKGVDSTLKIQPAKLEDSAVYLCASSFALSWTGNGYTFGSGTRLTVV.

This sequence joins TRBV19 and TRBJ1-1; D not certain. Germline V gene data show CDR1 as LNHDA and CDR2 as SQIVND (reference sequence). The CDR3 has 11 amino acids. Trimming left V 9 bases short and J 6 bases short, with 11 bases between. The CDR3 nucleotides are TGTGCCAGCAAAAAGGAGTCTGAAGCTTTCTTT. It specifies CASKKESEAFF. Full variable domain (outside the CDR3, taken from reference TRBV19 and TRBJ1-1): DGGITQSPKYLFRKEGQNVTLSCEQNLNHDAMYWYRQDPGQGLRLIYYSQIVNDFQKGDIAEGYSVSREKKESFPLTVTSAQKNPTAFYLCASKKESEAFFGQGTRLTVV.

J is TRBJ1-2 and V is TRBV5-4; D perhaps matches TRBD1 (5 bases). The length of the CDR3 is 16 residues. Germline loops: CDR1 SGHNT, CDR2 YYREEE (reference sequence). V lost 4 bases, J lost 8 bases, and 24 bases lay in between. The CDR3 spells CASSPTHDGGAGGYTF. The CDR3, as DNA: TGTGCCAGCAGCCCAACTCATGACGGTGGGGCGGGGGGCTACACCTTC.

J is TRBJ2-1 and V is TRBV27; 8 nucleotides agree with TRBD2. CDR1 and CDR2 from the germline V gene are MNHEY and SMNVEV (reference sequence). CDR3 length equals 17 residues. Losses at the gene ends were 3 bases for V and 0 bases for J; bases not matched to a gene: 7. CDR3 DNA: TGTGCCAGCAGTTTGAGAGTAGCGGGGAGCTCCTACAATGAGCAGTTCTTC. Protein sequence: CASSLRVAGSSYNEQFF.

Note on this clone: The same CDR3 arises from other DNA sequences in this sample as well. The chain carries TRBV19 and TRBJ1-4; TRBD1 matches at 7 bases. CDR3 length: 14 residues. Trimming removed 6 bases from V and 7 bases from J; junction bases left unmatched: 8. Looked up from germline, CDR1 is LNHDA and CDR2 is SQIVND (reference sequence). The CDR3 sequence: CASRNIRGTEKLFF. CDR3 coding DNA: TGTGCCAGTAGGAACATCAGGGGGACTGAAAAACTGTTTTTT.